The entry below describes one T cell receptor (beta chain). The antigen remains undetermined. The data belong to a study of cytotoxic CD8 clonotypes in ibrutinib-treated CLL. Germline V lookup: CDR1 SGHNT, CDR2 YYREEE (reference sequence). The CDR3 loop spans 15 amino acids. V gave up 3 bases and J gave up 4 bases; unmatched junction bases: 2. TCRdb keeps only in-frame clones here, not all; method: immunoSEQ multiplex PCR. The repertoire holds more than 200,000 clones, with roughly three quarters as singletons. Findings of the study overall: While tracking circulating CD8+ T-cell counts, baseline clonality exceeded that of age-matched healthy donors. Stable or contracted on treatment, public clonotypes were also uncommon.

The starting material was PBMCs, obtained after 12 months of ibrutinib treatment. The clonotype originates from a human donor with chronic lymphocytic leukemia. The V and J genes are TRBV5-4 and TRBJ2-2; 11 bases fit TRBD2. Here the CDR3 reads CASSWGTSGTGELFF. Here the CDR3 DNA reads TGTGCCAGCAGCTGGGGGACTAGCGGCACCGGGGAGCTGTTTTTT.